This note documents a single T cell receptor beta chain sequence. Antigen: not known. In germline, CDR1 is SGHRS, CDR2 YFSETQ. The trim removed 2 bases at V and 4 bases at J, leaving 3 bases unmatched. This CDR3 has 14 amino acids. Here immunoSEQ multiplex PCR was the method, and the copy in TCRdb shows in-frame clones only, minus some. Found here are 300,000 or so clones, around 72% of them singletons; the top ten hold about 9.3%. This sample was included in a study of shared clonotypes between healthy human individuals. Whole-study results and caveats: Depth of sequencing was expected to influence donor clonotype sharing.

Material: memory CD4+ T cells sorted from blood. Subset specified: CD45RA-negative fraction. This chain uses TRBV5-1 with TRBJ1-3; 7 bases match TRBD1. This receptor was taken from a young man in good health. This CDR3 is CASSFTGEGNTIYF. Written as DNA, the CDR3 is TGCGCCAGCAGCTTTACAGGGGAGGGAAACACCATATATTTT.